This passage covers 30 T cell receptor beta chains from one sample sequenced in a study of regulatory T cells in long-lasting Graves disease. Time point meaning: newly diagnosed GD, antithyroid drugs for less than 3 months. Researchers made the TCR library from RNA that was extracted from PBMCs. Construction of TCR beta libraries relied on iRepertoire HTBI primers and on Arm-PCR targeting CDR3 regions. TCRdb passed the multiplex PCR reads through MiXCR, listing each CDR3 protein once. The sample lists about 520,000 distinct CDR3 sequences; more than 10% were seen once. A further study also used this sample, focusing on T cells in Graves' hyperthyroidism and ophthalmopathy.

The sample consisted of peripheral blood mononuclear cells (PBMCs), taken at new diagnosis, from a patient treated with antithyroid drugs. The receptors were gathered from a woman aged 25 to 39 with Graves disease.

Details on this clonotype: A much larger clone differs from this one at a single base, so this may be a read error. The rearrangement links TRBV7-8 to TRBJ2-3; weak D call: TRBD1 (5 bases). This CDR3 has 15 amino acids. Germline V gene lookup returns CDR1 SGHVS and CDR2 FQNEAQ. CDR3 nucleotides: TGTGCCAGCAGCTTATTCGCACAGGCCCCAGATACGCAGTCTTTT. Translating it yields CASSLFAQAPDTQSF.

There are many counts of this clonotype. The genes are TRBV11-2 and TRBJ1-1, with D possibly TRBD1 on 6 matching bases. CDR3 length: 14 residues. V lost 6 bases and J lost 4, with 15 bases in between. CDR1 is SGHAT, CDR2 FQNNGV, per germline. The CDR3 sequence is CASRHPGAGTEAFF. In DNA, the CDR3 is TGTGCCAGCAGACACCCAGGGGCGGGCACTGAAGCTTTCTTT.

This clonotype was observed at least ten times. The rearrangement joins TRBV4-1 to TRBJ1-4, with D perhaps TRBD1 (5 bases). CDR1 MGHRA and CDR2 YSYEKL come from the germline V gene. The CDR3 totals 15 residues. Deletions cut 2 bases from V and 10 bases from J, with 17 bases between. The CDR3 loop is CASSQQRLDGGKLFF. In nucleotides, the CDR3 is TGCGCCAGCAGCCAACAGCGGCTTGATGGGGGAAAACTGTTTTTT.

Comment on this clonotype: This clone may be a read error of a much larger clone one base away. The genes are TRBV11-3 and TRBJ2-7, with 11 bases matching TRBD2. Germline V gene data show CDR1 as SGHNT and CDR2 as YENEEA. J was trimmed by 3 bases and V by 7 bases; bases with no gene match: 11. The CDR3 spans 16 residues. This CDR3 reads CASTPLAGGLIYEQYF. Here the CDR3 DNA reads TGTGCCAGCACCCCTCTAGCGGGAGGCCTAATCTACGAGCAGTACTTC.

This clonotype was found a few times. CDR3 DNA sequence: TGTGCCAGCAGACCACAGGGGAGAGAGACCCAGTACTTC. This translates into CASRPQGRETQYF. The V and J genes are TRBV27 and TRBJ2-5; TRBD1 matches 7 bases. The J segment lost 4 bases and the V segment lost 6 bases, leaving 5 bases of the junction unmatched. The germline V gene has CDR1 MNHEY and CDR2 SMNVEV (reference sequence). The CDR3 sequence is 13 residues long.

Details on this clonotype: Only one base separates this from a far larger clonotype, so it likely reflects a read error. V and J are TRBV12-3 or TRBV12-4 and TRBJ2-5, with TRBD1 as a possible D gene (7 bases). The CDR3 consists of 15 residues. The CDR3 sequence is CASSLSSRGVETRYF. The CDR3 DNA reads as TGTGCCAGCAGTTTATCCTCCAGGGGGGTGGAGACCCGGTACTTC.

The chain couples TRBV29-1 to TRBJ2-7; D might be TRBD1 (5 bases). CDR1 and CDR2 (germline): SQVTM, ANQGSEA. Trimming removed 6 bases at V and 4 bases at J, with 10 bases between. This CDR3 comprises 11 residues. The CDR3 DNA follows: TGCAGCGTAGGGAAGGGGTACGAGCAGTACTTC. This translates into CSVGKGYEQYF.

The table lists this clonotype with a few counts. The V and J genes are TRBV15 and TRBJ2-7; D is tentatively TRBD1 or TRBD2 (5 bases each). Between the trimmed V and J ends, which lost 5 bases and 1 base, there was a span of 15 bases. Germline V gene lookup returns CDR1 LNHNV and CDR2 YYDKDF (reference sequence). The CDR3 is 15 amino acids. The CDR3 region has the DNA TGTGCCACCAGCCTCGGGACCCTTAGTTCCTACGAGCAGTACTTC. Translating gives CATSLGTLSSYEQYF.

At least ten counts were recorded for this clonotype. The rearrangement uses TRBV12-3 or TRBV12-4 and TRBJ2-4, with 10 bases identical to TRBD1. The trim removed 4 bases at V and 4 bases at J, leaving 4 bases unmatched. CDR3 size: 15 residues. Written as DNA, the CDR3 is TGTGCCAGCAGTTCACCGGGACAGGGGAAAAACATTCAGTACTTC. Its translation: CASSSPGQGKNIQYF.

This clonotype was found a few times. A much larger clone differs from this one at a single base, so this may be a read error. The chain uses TRBV13 and TRBJ1-1; a possible D gene is TRBD1 (6 bases). The V end lost 3 bases, the J end lost 4 bases, and 15 bases lay between the germline ends. The CDR3 totals 15 residues. The germline V gene encodes CDR1 PRHDT and CDR2 FYEKMQ (reference sequence). The CDR3 bases are TGTGCCAGCAGCTTGACAGGTTACCTGAGCACTGAAGCTTTCTTT. The encoded protein is CASSLTGYLSTEAFF.

This clonotype was detected only a few times. The chain couples TRBV4-2 to TRBJ2-1, with TRBD2 matching 12 bases. The junction had 11 bases not matched to a gene; V was cut back by 1 base and J by 10 bases. The CDR3 sequence is 17 residues long. Germline V gene data show CDR1 as LGHNA and CDR2 as YNFKEQ. CDR3 protein: CASSQGAEGLAGQEQFF. In nucleotides, the CDR3 is TGTGCCAGCAGCCAAGGTGCTGAAGGACTAGCGGGACAAGAGCAGTTCTTC.

V is TRBV7-9 and J is TRBJ2-1; D might be TRBD2 (5 bases). CDR3 length: 14 residues. CDR1 and CDR2 (germline): SEHNR, FQNEAQ (reference sequence). V dropped 1 base and J dropped 7 bases, with 11 bases sitting between them. The CDR3 DNA sequence: TGTGCCAGCAGCTTAGGGCCGGGGTTGAATGAGCAGTTCTTC. Translation gives CASSLGPGLNEQFF.

A note on this clonotype: A read error likely explains this, since a far larger clone differs by one base. The V and J genes are TRBV28 and TRBJ2-7; the match to TRBD2 covers 11 bases. CDR1 is MDHEN, CDR2 SYDVKM, per germline. The CDR3 covers 15 residues. Trimming removed 6 bases from V and 5 bases from J; junction bases left unmatched: 9. CDR3: CASSSGLAGPDEQYF. CDR3 in DNA: TGTGCCAGCAGCTCAGGACTAGCGGGCCCGGACGAGCAGTACTTC.

This clonotype came up a few times. This sequence joins TRBV9 and TRBJ1-3, with D uncertain. Germline V gene data show CDR1 as SGDLS and CDR2 as YYNGEE. V gave up 2 bases and J gave up 3 bases, with 3 bases separating them. The CDR3 totals 12 residues. The CDR3 reads CASSVSGNTIYF. The DNA for the CDR3 is TGTGCCAGCAGCGTCAGTGGAAACACCATATATTTT.

The table lists this clonotype with many counts. The chain combines TRBV6-5 with TRBJ1-1, with 7 bases identical to TRBD1. V lost 2 bases and J lost 10; bases outside the gene matches: 7. CDR1 MNHEY and CDR2 SVGAGI come from the germline V gene. This CDR3 is 13 amino acids long. The CDR3 DNA reads as TGTGCCAGCAGTTACGCTACAGGGGACGGAGCTTTCTTT. It encodes CASSYATGDGAFF.

The V gene is TRBV5-1, the J gene TRBJ1-4, with TRBD1 identical over 8 bases. V lost 0 bases, J lost 8 bases, and 6 bases stayed unmatched. Germline CDR1 is SGHRS and CDR2 is YFSETQ. The CDR3 spans 15 residues. This chain's CDR3 is CASSLGTGSQEKLFF. The CDR3 DNA follows: TGCGCCAGCAGCTTGGGGACAGGGTCACAGGAAAAACTGTTTTTT. Complete variable domain (other parts from reference TRBV5-1 and TRBJ1-4): KAGVTQTPRYLIKTRGQQVTLSCSPISGHRSVSWYQQTPGQGLQFLFEYFSETQRNKGNFPGRFSGRQFSNSRSEMNVSTLELGDSALYLCASSLGTGSQEKLFFGSGTQLSVL.

This rearrangement joins TRBV3-1 to TRBJ2-2; D possibly uses TRBD1 or TRBD2 (6 bases each). The CDR3 has 14 amino acids. V gave up 5 bases and J gave up 5 bases, with 12 bases separating them. The germline CDR1 and CDR2 sequences are LGHDT and YNNKEL (reference sequence). CDR3 residues: CASSEGGGTGELFF. Here the CDR3 DNA reads TGTGCCAGCAGCGAAGGGGGAGGTACCGGGGAGCTGTTTTTT.

There are many counts of this clonotype. The V call is TRBV30, the J call TRBJ1-1; no reliable D call. Germline V gene data show CDR1 as GTSNPN and CDR2 as SVGIG (reference sequence). V was trimmed by 3 bases and J by 1 base, leaving 18 bases between them. There are 16 residues in the CDR3. The CDR3, as DNA: TGTGCCTGGAGAGGAGGGATCTTGAGACGGAACACTGAAGCTTTCTTT. Translation: CAWRGGILRRNTEAFF.

This clonotype was seen repeatedly, ten times or more. The rearrangement uses TRBV19 and TRBJ1-5, with D perhaps matching TRBD1 (5 bases). In germline, CDR1 is LNHDA, CDR2 SQIVND (reference sequence). The CDR3 contains 14 residues. Trimming left V 3 bases short and J 3 bases short, with 9 bases between. CDR3 DNA sequence: TGTGCCAGTAGTATCCGACAGACCAATCAGCCCCAGCATTTT. Amino acids: CASSIRQTNQPQHF.

The V gene is TRBV27, the J gene TRBJ1-6; TRBD1 matches 7 bases. The germline CDR1 and CDR2 sequences are MNHEY and SMNVEV (reference sequence). Unmatched junction bases numbered 12, after V lost 6 bases and J lost 1 base. The CDR3 has 18 residues. The CDR3 region is CASSPSGGWRSYNSPLHF. CDR3 DNA: TGTGCCAGCAGCCCTTCAGGGGGGTGGCGGTCCTATAATTCACCCCTCCACTTT.

This clonotype was seen ten or more times. The J gene is TRBJ1-4, the V gene TRBV6-1; no firm D call. The V end was cut by 6 bases, the J end by 7 bases, with 9 bases between. Germline assignment: CDR1 MNHNS and CDR2 SASEGT. The CDR3 consists of 12 residues. Here the CDR3 reads CASSRYSEKLFF. In DNA form, the CDR3 reads TGTGCCAGCAGCCGATATAGTGAAAAACTGTTTTTT.

At least ten counts were recorded for this clonotype. The chain links TRBV11-2 to TRBJ2-7; 10 bases are shared with TRBD1. Trimming removed 7 bases from V and 6 bases from J; junction bases left unmatched: 9. Germline CDR1 is SGHAT and CDR2 is FQNNGV. The CDR3 covers 14 residues. CDR3 in DNA: TGTGCCAGCAACCGGGACAGGGGCCCATCCGAGCAGTACTTC. It yields the protein CASNRDRGPSEQYF.

This clonotype was counted many times. One end of the junction fails to match germline, which may point to a read error. The rearrangement joins TRBV30 to TRBJ2-5; TRBD2 matches 10 bases. CDR1 is GTSNPN and CDR2 is SVGIG in the germline V gene (reference sequence). The CDR3 loop spans 13 amino acids. The CDR3 DNA sequence: TGTGCCTGGGCCGTTAGGCTAGCGGGAGCACCCAACTTC. Encoded protein: CAWAVRLAGAPNF.

The table lists this clonotype with many counts. The CDR3 coding sequence is TGCAGTGCTAGAGAGAGGTCCTCTGGGGCCAACGTCCTGACTTTC. It yields the protein CSARERSSGANVLTF. This chain uses TRBV20-1 with TRBJ2-6, with D hard to call. Trimming removed 0 bases from V and 0 bases from J, with 6 bases in between. The CDR3 loop spans 15 amino acids. Germline CDR1 reads DFQATT; CDR2 reads SNEGSKA (reference sequence).

V and J are TRBV12-3 or TRBV12-4 and TRBJ2-5, with 7 bases lining up with TRBD2. This CDR3 spans 14 amino acids. V shed 6 bases and J 4 bases; nucleotides not matched to a gene: 8. Here the CDR3 reads CASSRGRERETQYF. The DNA for the CDR3 is TGTGCCAGCAGCCGCGGGAGAGAGAGAGAGACCCAGTACTTC.

The V gene is TRBV20-1, the J gene TRBJ2-3; D is ambiguous. The V gene's germline CDR1 is DFQATT and CDR2 SNEGSKA (reference sequence). The CDR3 contains 14 residues. Deletions cut 3 bases from V and 2 bases from J, with 12 bases between. The CDR3 DNA reads TGCAGTGCTAGGGGGATGGGGTTCACAGATACGCAGTATTTT. This sequence encodes CSARGMGFTDTQYF.

This clonotype was seen ten or more times. The CDR3 protein is CASSPSVLYEQYF. DNA of the CDR3: TGTGCCAGCAGTCCCTCGGTGCTCTACGAGCAGTACTTC. The chain combines TRBV12-3 or TRBV12-4 with TRBJ2-7; D gene ambiguous. Trimming took off 5 bases at V and 3 bases at J, with 11 bases between the two ends. This CDR3 has 13 residues.

This clonotype was recorded a few times. The genes are TRBV27 and TRBJ2-7, with a tentative D call TRBD2 (6 bases). The CDR3 runs to 13 residues. Trimming pared 8 bases from V and 1 base from J, leaving 12 bases between. Germline V gene data show CDR1 as MNHEY and CDR2 as SMNVEV (reference sequence). The CDR3 DNA is TGTGCCAGCGGCTGGGGGAGGTCCTACGAGCAGTACTTC. It encodes CASGWGRSYEQYF.

The rearrangement joins TRBV4-1 to TRBJ2-3; D is uncertain. The germline V gene encodes CDR1 MGHRA and CDR2 YSYEKL. Trimming stripped 0 bases from V and 2 bases from J, with 12 bases between. The length of the CDR3 is 16 residues. DNA of the CDR3: TGCGCCAGCAGCCAAGACGTTGCAAGGAACACAGATACGCAGTATTTT. As protein: CASSQDVARNTDTQYF.

This clonotype was picked up many times. The V gene is TRBV28, the J gene TRBJ1-6, with 10 nucleotides matching TRBD1. The germline CDR1 and CDR2 sequences are MDHEN and SYDVKM. The CDR3 length is 11 residues. V lost 7 bases and J lost 17; bases outside the gene matches: 5. The CDR3 sequence is CASTSGTGVHF. The CDR3, as DNA: TGTGCCAGCACCTCCGGGACAGGGGTCCACTTT.